This TCR beta chain was sequenced during a study of T-cell reconstitution after alpha-beta-depleted transplantation in children. Using unique molecular identifiers, the investigators prepared the TCRbeta library. From the PCR reads, TCRdb called clonotypes with MiXCR, one entry per CDR3 protein. The repertoire has roughly 500,000 distinct CDR3 sequences, 30% to 35% of them found once; the top ten carry approximately 2.3%. This clonotype has more than one count but fewer than ten. The specimen was PBMCs from the stem cell graft donor, collected from the stem cell graft. This receptor was taken from a human donor who donated a stem cell graft to a child with aplastic anemia.

For the CDR3, the DNA is TGTGCCAGCAGGGGGGGGCTAGCGGGAGGGAAAAATGAGCAGTTCTTC. Its protein is CASRGGLAGGKNEQFF. V usage is TRBV12-3 or TRBV12-4 and J usage is TRBJ2-1, with 12 nucleotides matching TRBD2. The CDR3 sequence is 16 residues long. V shed 6 bases and J 7 bases; nucleotides not matched to a gene: 10.